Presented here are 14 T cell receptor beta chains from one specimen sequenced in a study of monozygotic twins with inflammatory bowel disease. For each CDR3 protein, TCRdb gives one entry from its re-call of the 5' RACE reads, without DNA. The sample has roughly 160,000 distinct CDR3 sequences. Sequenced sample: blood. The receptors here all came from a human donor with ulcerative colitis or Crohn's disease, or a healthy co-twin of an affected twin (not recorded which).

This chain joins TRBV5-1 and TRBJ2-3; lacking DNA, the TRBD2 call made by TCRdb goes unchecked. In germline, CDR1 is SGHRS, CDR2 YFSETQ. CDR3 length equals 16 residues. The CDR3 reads CASSPDSGWRTDTQYF.

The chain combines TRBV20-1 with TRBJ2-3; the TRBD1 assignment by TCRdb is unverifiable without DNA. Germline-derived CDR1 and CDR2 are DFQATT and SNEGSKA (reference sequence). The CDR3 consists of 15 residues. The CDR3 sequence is CSAIRDRGYTDTQYF.

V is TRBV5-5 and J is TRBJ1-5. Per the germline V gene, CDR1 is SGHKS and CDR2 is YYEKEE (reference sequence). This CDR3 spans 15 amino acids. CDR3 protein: CASSTDYYSNQPQHF.

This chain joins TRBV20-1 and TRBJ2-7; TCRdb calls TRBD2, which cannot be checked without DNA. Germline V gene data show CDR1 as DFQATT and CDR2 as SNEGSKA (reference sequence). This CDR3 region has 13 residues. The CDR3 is CSARDGSGSEQYF.

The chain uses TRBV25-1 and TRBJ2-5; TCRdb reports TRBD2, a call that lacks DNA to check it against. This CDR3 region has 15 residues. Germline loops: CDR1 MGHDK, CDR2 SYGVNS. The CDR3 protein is CASSESLASQETQYF.

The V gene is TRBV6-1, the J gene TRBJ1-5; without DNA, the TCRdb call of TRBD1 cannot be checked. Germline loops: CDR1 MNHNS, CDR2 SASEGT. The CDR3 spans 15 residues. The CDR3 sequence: CASRPGSGRNQPQHF.

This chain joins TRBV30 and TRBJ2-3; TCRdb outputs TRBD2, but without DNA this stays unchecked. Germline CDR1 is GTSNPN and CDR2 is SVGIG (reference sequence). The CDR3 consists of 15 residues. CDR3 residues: CAWSVLAGGTDTQYF.

CDR3 sequence reads: CASRVQGARMNTEAFF. This sequence joins TRBV5-1 and TRBJ1-1; TCRdb's D gene call, TRBD1, goes unchecked for lack of DNA. Germline V gene data show CDR1 as SGHRS and CDR2 as YFSETQ. CDR3 length equals 16 residues.

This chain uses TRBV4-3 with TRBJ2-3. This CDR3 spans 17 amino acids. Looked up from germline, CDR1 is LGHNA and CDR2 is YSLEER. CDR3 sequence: CASSQVIDTSSTDTQYF.

CDR3 in amino acids: CASSQEQTGKQLENIQYF. This chain uses TRBV6-2 or TRBV6-3 with TRBJ2-4; there is no DNA to check the TCRdb D call of TRBD1. The CDR3 runs to 18 residues. CDR1 MNHEY and CDR2 SVGEGT come from the germline V gene.

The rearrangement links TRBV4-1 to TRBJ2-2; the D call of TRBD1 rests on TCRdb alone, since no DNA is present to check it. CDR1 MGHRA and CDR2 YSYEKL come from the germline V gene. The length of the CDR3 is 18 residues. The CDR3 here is CASSQDWDGGPDTGELFF.

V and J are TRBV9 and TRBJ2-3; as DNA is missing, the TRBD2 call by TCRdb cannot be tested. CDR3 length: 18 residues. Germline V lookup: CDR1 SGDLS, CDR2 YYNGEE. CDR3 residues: CASSVGLAGGSFADTQYF.

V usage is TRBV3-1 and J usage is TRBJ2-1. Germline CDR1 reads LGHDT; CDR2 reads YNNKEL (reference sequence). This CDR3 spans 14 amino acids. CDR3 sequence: CASSQAGMNNEQFF.

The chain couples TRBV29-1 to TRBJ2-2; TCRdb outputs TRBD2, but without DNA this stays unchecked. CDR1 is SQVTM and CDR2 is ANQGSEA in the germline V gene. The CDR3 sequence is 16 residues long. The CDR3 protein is CSVDLGLAANTGELFF.